This TCR beta chain was identified during a study of OX40 agonist ivuxolimab in advanced cancers. Looking at the study overall: Ivuxolimab, an agonistic anti-OX40 (CD134) antibody, was given to patients. Patients with hepatocellular carcinoma, melanoma, renal cell or head and neck cancer made up the dose-escalation patients. Mean age 60 years, range about 20 to 85; about 85% male.

About this clone: Its specificity is not known.

Method: immunoSEQ multiplex PCR; TCRdb's copy keeps in-frame clones and lacks some. This sample yields approximately 64,000 clones, of which roughly 84% are seen a single time; 0.7% belongs to the top ten. Study-wide points: Clonal expansion from baseline to week 6 occurred in both CD4+ and CD8+ T cells.

The CDR3 length is 16 residues. In germline, CDR1 is SGDLS, CDR2 YYNGEE. Trimming removed 3 bases from V and 2 bases from J, with 16 bases in between. The source was CD4+ or CD8+ T cells sorted from blood, collected in a trial of the OX40 agonist ivuxolimab. The receptor was derived from an adult with an advanced solid tumor such as melanoma, head and neck, liver or kidney cancer. The gene calls are TRBV9 and TRBJ2-3; no definite D call. CDR3 DNA: TGTGCCAGCAGCGCCGGGTTTCCCCACCCCACAGATACGCAGTATTTT. It translates to CASSAGFPHPTDTQYF.